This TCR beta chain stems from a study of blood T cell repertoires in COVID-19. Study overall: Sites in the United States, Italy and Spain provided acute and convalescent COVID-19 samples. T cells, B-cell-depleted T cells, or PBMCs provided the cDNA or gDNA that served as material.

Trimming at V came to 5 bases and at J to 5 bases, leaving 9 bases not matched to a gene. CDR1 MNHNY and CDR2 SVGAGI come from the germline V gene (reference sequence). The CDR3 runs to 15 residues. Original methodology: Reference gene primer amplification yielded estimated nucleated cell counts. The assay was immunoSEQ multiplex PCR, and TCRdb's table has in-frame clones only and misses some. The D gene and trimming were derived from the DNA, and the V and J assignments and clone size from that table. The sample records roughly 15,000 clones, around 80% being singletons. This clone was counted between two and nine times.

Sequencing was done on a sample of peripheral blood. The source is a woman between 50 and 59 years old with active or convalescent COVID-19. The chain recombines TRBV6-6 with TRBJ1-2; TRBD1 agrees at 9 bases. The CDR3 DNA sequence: TGTGCCAGCAGTGACCAGACAGGGGGAGATTATGGCTACACCTTC. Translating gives CASSDQTGGDYGYTF.